The text below deals with one T cell receptor (beta chain). Antigen: not known. The sample belongs to a study of Ad26.COV2.S vaccination and SARS-CoV-2 variants. Study observations and caveats: Reported findings describe substantial breadth in spike-specific CD8+ and CD4+ T cell responses following vaccination.

Sequencing was performed with immunoSEQ multiplex PCR; in TCRdb, only in-frame clones are kept and a portion is missing. The sample has about 350,000 clones, 85% seen once. The treatment was: about 20 received Ad26.COV2.S at low or high dose, single or two shots; about 5 received placebo; per-sample allocation not given. Samples analyzed were those drawn on day 63 after the first vaccine or placebo injection. The receptor's source is a person aged 18 to 65 who received the Ad26.COV2.S COVID-19 vaccine or a placebo. The source material was peripheral blood, sampled in a trial of Ad26.COV2.S vaccine versus placebo.

The chain's CDR3 is CASSDPGQGPHEQYF. In DNA, the CDR3 is TGTGCCAGCAGTGATCCGGGACAGGGGCCTCACGAGCAGTACTTC. This chain connects TRBV2 to TRBJ2-7, with 10 nucleotides matching TRBD1. The germline V gene has CDR1 SNHLY and CDR2 FYNNEI. Germline trimming cut 3 bases from V and 5 bases from J; bases unmatched to any gene: 7. The CDR3 has 15 residues. Looking up the rest from reference TRBV2 and TRBJ2-7 gives the full variable domain: EPEVTQTPSHQVTQMGQEVILRCVPISNHLYFYWYRQILGQKVEFLVSFYNNEISEKSEIFDDQFSVERPDGSNFTLKIRSTKLEDSAMYFCASSDPGQGPHEQYFGPGTRLTVT.